This T cell receptor beta chain was obtained from a study of T cell responses to AZD1222 COVID-19 vaccine. Study findings and constraints: Just a handful of AZD1222 recipients tested seropositive at baseline. White British ancestry dominated among donors, who included more females, and clonal diversity was possibly underestimated. Two AZD1222 administrations were followed by greater Spike-specific TCR breadth and depth.

V dropped 3 bases and J dropped 2 bases, with 9 bases sitting between them. The CDR3 has 14 amino acids. The germline gives CDR1 LNHNV, CDR2 YYDKDF (reference sequence). Libraries were prepared by immunoSEQ multiplex PCR; TCRdb keeps only in-frame clonotypes and omits some of them. The sample has some 130,000 clones, 70% to 90% seen once. This clone was counted only a few times. No antigen is known for it. The chain recombines TRBV15 with TRBJ2-3, with D perhaps matching TRBD2 (6 bases). The clonotype comes from an adult in good health. This specimen consisted of peripheral blood, obtained on day 0 of AZD1222 vaccination. CDR3 sequence reads: CATSRGGPTDTQYF. CDR3 DNA sequence: TGTGCCACCAGCAGGGGGGGTCCCACAGATACGCAGTATTTT.